These 17 T cell receptor beta chains share one sample of origin, sequenced in a study of Graves' ophthalmopathy and Graves' hyperthyroidism. Beta-chain TCR CDR3 regions were amplified from RNA transcripts. HTBI primers were used in a first-round RT-PCR, which preceded a second-round multiplex PCR. TCRdb used MiXCR to reprocess the multiplex PCR reads, holding one entry per CDR3 protein. The sample lists hundreds of thousands of distinct CDR3 sequences, 20% to 25% occurring once. Sequenced: peripheral blood. Receptors were obtained from a young woman with stable Graves' hyperthyroidism.

With regard to this clonotype: The junction does not match germline at one end; this may be a read error. The CDR3 DNA is TGTGCCAGTACTCAGGGAGGACGGGTTTTTCGCTTT. This sequence encodes CASTQGGRVFRF. This chain uses TRBV19 with TRBJ1-1; D may be TRBD1 (5 bases). Looked up from germline, CDR1 is LNHDA and CDR2 is SQIVND (reference sequence). CDR3 length: 12 residues.

This clonotype was seen many times. V gene TRBV5-1 combines with J gene TRBJ2-7; 8 positions agree with TRBD2. The CDR3 contains 15 residues. Losses at the gene ends were 5 bases for V and 1 base for J; bases not matched to a gene: 8. In germline, CDR1 is SGHRS, CDR2 YFSETQ. The CDR3 protein is CASRSIAGTSYEQYF. For the CDR3, the DNA is TGCGCCAGCAGATCAATAGCGGGGACATCCTACGAGCAGTACTTC.

This clonotype was seen ten or more times. This chain links TRBV3-1 with TRBJ2-5; the D is unclear. V was shortened by 1 base and J by 7 bases, with 4 bases between the two germline ends. Germline lookup yields CDR1 LGHDT and CDR2 YNNKEL (reference sequence). The CDR3 runs to 11 residues. This CDR3 is CASSQARTQYF. Here the CDR3 DNA reads TGTGCCAGCAGCCAAGCGCGGACCCAGTACTTC.

In this sample, this clonotype turned up many times. The genes are TRBV28 and TRBJ1-6; maybe TRBD1 (5 bases). The CDR3 has 18 residues. Germline V gives CDR1 MDHEN, CDR2 SYDVKM. The V and J ends lost 6 bases and 0 bases respectively, with 18 bases between them. CDR3 bases: TGTGCCAGCAGCCCTCTACGGGACCCCCGCTCCTATAATTCACCCCTCCACTTT. Protein sequence: CASSPLRDPRSYNSPLHF.

This clonotype was seen at least ten times. The V gene is TRBV11-2, the J gene TRBJ2-7; D remains ambiguous. This CDR3 spans 10 amino acids. V dropped 8 bases and J dropped 7 bases, with 9 bases sitting between them. Germline V gene data show CDR1 as SGHAT and CDR2 as FQNNGV. The CDR3 sequence: CASSEKEQYF. CDR3 nucleotide sequence: TGTGCCAGCTCCGAAAAGGAGCAGTACTTC.

This clonotype was seen a single time. The V and J genes are TRBV6-1 and TRBJ2-7; tentative D call: TRBD1 (6 bases). The CDR3 has 18 residues. Germline V gene sequence: CDR1 MNHNS, CDR2 SASEGT. The V end was cut by 4 bases, the J end by 2 bases, with 24 bases between. The CDR3 spells CASSATPWDIPATYEQYF. CDR3 nucleotides: TGTGCCAGCAGTGCAACTCCTTGGGACATTCCTGCCACCTACGAGCAGTACTTC.

This clonotype was seen more than once but under ten times. The CDR3 here is CSARGTVRDEQYF. Here the CDR3 DNA reads TGCAGTGCTAGAGGGACAGTAAGAGACGAGCAGTACTTC. The V gene is TRBV20-1, the J gene TRBJ2-7; perhaps TRBD1 as D (6 bases). Trimming cost V 1 base and J 5 bases, with 12 bases left between them. This CDR3 is built from 13 residues. Germline assignment: CDR1 DFQATT and CDR2 SNEGSKA (reference sequence).

This clonotype came up many times. The rearrangement links TRBV4-3 to TRBJ1-2; no definite D call. The CDR3 spans 14 residues. The germline V and J ends were trimmed by 0 bases and 7 bases, with 12 bases remaining between them. The germline V gene encodes CDR1 LGHNA and CDR2 YSLEER. The CDR3 nucleotides read TGCGCCAGCAGCCAAGATGGCGGGTCCGCTGGCTACACCTTC. It is translated as CASSQDGGSAGYTF.

The chain employs TRBV5-1 and TRBJ1-1; D is unclear. Trimming pared 1 base from V and 0 bases from J, leaving 10 bases between. CDR1 is SGHRS and CDR2 is YFSETQ in the germline V gene. The CDR3 spans 15 residues. This CDR3 is CASSLKWQVNTEAFF. CDR3 coding DNA: TGCGCCAGCAGCTTGAAGTGGCAGGTGAACACTGAAGCTTTCTTT.

This clonotype was counted many times. The genes are TRBV5-8 and TRBJ2-7; perhaps D is TRBD1 or TRBD2 (5 bases each). Germline lookup yields CDR1 SGHTS and CDR2 YDEGEE. V lost 4 bases to trimming and J lost 0 bases, with 11 bases between them. The CDR3 is 14 amino acids. The CDR3 spells CASSQGTHSYEQYF. The CDR3 DNA is TGTGCCAGCAGCCAAGGGACGCACTCCTACGAGCAGTACTTC.

This clonotype was recorded at least ten times. The chain recombines TRBV29-1 with TRBJ2-5, with D possibly being TRBD1 or TRBD2 (5 bases each). Trimming removed 4 bases at V and 0 bases at J, with 12 bases between. Germline V gene sequence: CDR1 SQVTM, CDR2 ANQGSEA. The CDR3 covers 14 residues. CDR3 residues: CSVGDGWYQETQYF. CDR3 DNA: TGCAGCGTTGGGGACGGGTGGTACCAAGAGACCCAGTACTTC.

This clonotype showed up many times. This rearrangement joins TRBV19 to TRBJ1-1, with D possibly being TRBD1 (6 bases). This CDR3 contains 14 residues. With 4 bases removed from V and 1 base from J, the gap between germline ends came to 10 bases. The germline V gene encodes CDR1 LNHDA and CDR2 SQIVND (reference sequence). CDR3 sequence: CASSKRQENTEAFF. The CDR3, as DNA: TGTGCCAGTAGTAAAAGACAGGAGAACACTGAAGCTTTCTTT.

This clonotype was counted ten times or more. This CDR3 reads CAISEGREYGSEQYF. DNA of the CDR3: TGTGCCATCAGTGAGGGACGGGAGTACGGGTCCGAGCAGTACTTC. The chain links TRBV10-3 to TRBJ2-7; weak D call: TRBD2 (6 bases). The CDR3 runs 15 residues. Germline CDR1 is ENHRY and CDR2 is SYGVKD. V shed 2 bases and J shed 6 bases, with 17 bases lying between them.

This clonotype was observed a handful of times. V usage is TRBV7-3 and J usage is TRBJ1-6, with 7 positions matching TRBD1. Germline trimming cut 5 bases from V and 7 bases from J; bases unmatched to any gene: 5. CDR1 is SGHTA, CDR2 FQGTGA, per germline. The CDR3 spans 14 residues. The CDR3 nucleotides read TGTGCCAGCAGCATGGGACAGAGAAATTCACCCCTCCACTTT. As protein: CASSMGQRNSPLHF.

Ten or more counts support this clonotype. The V gene is TRBV7-6, the J gene TRBJ2-2; TRBD2 aligns across 8 bases. Trimming at V came to 3 bases and at J to 5 bases, leaving 5 bases not matched to a gene. Germline lookup yields CDR1 SGHVS and CDR2 FNYEAQ. CDR3 length: 15 residues. The CDR3 protein is CASSFRSGGTGELFF. DNA of the CDR3: TGTGCCAGCAGCTTTAGAAGCGGGGGAACCGGGGAGCTGTTTTTT.

The sample holds a few counts of this clonotype. This may come from a read error, since a much larger clone is one base off. CDR3 protein: CASSLSYYEQYF. DNA of the CDR3: TGTGCCAGCAGCTTATCCTACTACGAGCAGTACTTC. J is TRBJ2-7 and V is TRBV7-8; D not resolved. Trimming shortened V by 2 bases and J by 3 bases, and 5 bases separated the two germline ends. The CDR3 is 12 amino acids. Looked up from germline, CDR1 is SGHVS and CDR2 is FQNEAQ.

In this sample, this clonotype turned up many times. V gene TRBV5-7 combines with J gene TRBJ2-7; D might be TRBD1 (5 bases). TRBV5-7 is reported as an ORF; its role is uncertain. The ends were cut back, 1 base at V and 1 base at J, with 9 bases in the middle. The CDR3 runs 14 residues. CDR3: CASSLPRESYEQYF. CDR3 nucleotides: TGTGCCAGCAGCTTGCCCAGGGAATCCTACGAGCAGTACTTC.